This TCR beta chain was captured in a study of cytomegalovirus exposure and HLA in healthy donors. Study overall: Early release data held roughly 90 million unique TCRs from HLA-typed donors.

Study outcomes and limitations: By a later analysis, the bulk of CMV-associated TCR beta chains appeared HLA-restricted. In a later analysis, TCR association rates varied by HLA locus: DRB1 most, HLA-C fewest. Most TCR beta V segments were productive about 87% or about 30% of the time in an earlier analysis.

In the PCR, 60 Vbeta and 13 Jbeta primers were used. The repertoire was sequenced with immunoSEQ multiplex PCR; TCRdb's copy has only in-frame clones and lacks some. The profile shows about 130,000 clones, about 77% of them singletons. For this clone: The antigen remains undetermined.

Material for sequencing was PBMCs. This receptor was identified in a man aged 50-60 years in good health and CMV-seronegative.

CDR3 residues: CASSPGGGYEQYF. CDR3 sequence (DNA): TGTGCCAGCAGCCCCGGGGGGGGATACGAGCAGTACTTC. This chain connects TRBV6-5 to TRBJ2-7, with 8 bases fitting TRBD2. The CDR3 contains 13 residues. The V gene's germline CDR1 is MNHEY and CDR2 SVGAGI. With 6 bases clipped from V and 4 bases from J, the junction kept 5 bases outside the gene matches.